The rows below give T cell receptor beta chains drawn from one sample of a study of blood T cell repertoires in COVID-19. The method was immunoSEQ multiplex PCR; TCRdb's version includes in-frame clones alone and lacks a portion of them. The data contain 300,000 to 450,000 clones, over 75% of them singletons. Sequencing input: PBMCs or T cells enriched from blood (not recorded which). These receptors were collected from a man aged 25 to 40 who had recovered from COVID-19. CDR3s include the opening cysteine and the closing phenylalanine or tryptophan. Each record gives: clone size, J gene, V gene, D gene, CDR3 protein, CDR3 DNA. D genes are given only for firm matches. Size tells how often a clone was seen (once, few, many) or the class of an expanded clone, and some rows leave it out.

size: .; J: TRBJ2-3; V: TRBV2; D: .; CDR3: CASSRQLGTDTQYF; DNA: TGTGCCAGCAGCCGACAGCTCGGCACAGATACGCAGTATTTT
size: once; J: TRBJ2-2; V: TRBV9; D: .; CDR3: CASSVTAANTGELFF; DNA: TGTGCCAGCAGCGTCACAGCGGCGAACACCGGGGAGCTGTTTTTT
size: .; J: TRBJ1-6; V: TRBV4-1; D: TRBD1; CDR3: CASSQGPGQGAHNSPLHF; DNA: TGCGCCAGCAGCCAGGGACCGGGACAGGGGGCGCATAATTCACCCCTCCACTTT
size: .; J: TRBJ2-7; V: TRBV7-9; D: TRBD1; CDR3: CASSLGQGGYEQYF; DNA: TGTGCCAGCAGCTTGGGACAGGGAGGTTACGAGCAGTACTTC
size: .; J: TRBJ1-1; V: TRBV7-9; D: .; CDR3: CASSYLNTEAFF; DNA: TGTGCCAGCTCTTATTTGAACACTGAAGCTTTCTTT
size: .; J: TRBJ1-3; V: TRBV19; D: TRBD1; CDR3: CASSRTGQVYSGNTIYF; DNA: TGTGCCAGTAGTCGCACAGGACAGGTTTACTCTGGAAACACCATATATTTT
size: .; J: TRBJ2-3; V: TRBV7-6; D: TRBD2; CDR3: CASSLVGRGGRDTQYF; DNA: TGTGCCAGCAGCTTAGTTGGGCGGGGGGGCAGAGATACGCAGTATTTT
size: once; J: TRBJ1-5; V: TRBV19; D: TRBD1; CDR3: CASSRGTDSNQPQHF; DNA: TGTGCCAGTAGTAGGGGGACAGATAGCAATCAGCCCCAGCATTTT
size: .; J: TRBJ2-3; V: TRBV7-3; D: .; CDR3: CASSLIGGATDTQYF; DNA: TGTGCCAGCAGCTTAATAGGGGGGGCCACAGATACGCAGTATTTT
size: .; J: TRBJ1-1; V: TRBV10-3; D: .; CDR3: CAIRERDKNTEAFF; DNA: TGTGCCATCAGAGAACGGGACAAGAACACTGAAGCTTTCTTT
size: .; J: TRBJ2-7; V: TRBV11-2; D: .; CDR3: CASSLESGGEQYF; DNA: TGTGCCAGCAGCTTAGAATCCGGGGGCGAGCAGTACTTC
size: .; J: TRBJ2-1; V: TRBV6-5; D: TRBD2; CDR3: CASSKFLAGDNEQFF; DNA: TGTGCCAGCAGTAAGTTCCTAGCGGGGGACAATGAGCAGTTCTTC
size: .; J: TRBJ1-1; V: TRBV21-1; D: .; CDR3: CASSLQGANTEAFF; DNA: TGTGCCAGCAGTCTACAGGGGGCGAACACTGAAGCTTTCTTT